The sequence of this T cell receptor (beta chain) was determined in a study of regulatory T cells in long-lasting Graves disease (dated by TCRdb to the early 2020s). For the study in its entirety: Newly diagnosed Graves' disease patients had taken antithyroid drugs for less than 3 months. Persistent Graves' disease patients were compared with newly diagnosed Graves' disease patients by peripheral blood TCR sequencing and RNA sequencing. The study was conducted in China and was registered as a clinical trial. A total of roughly 35 samples underwent TCR sequencing: about 13 from persistent and approximately 20 from newly diagnosed Graves' disease patients.

Libraries were built with multiplex PCR. Data came from an Illumina HiSeq 4000. CDR3 regions were amplified by Arm-PCR with iRepertoire HTBI primers to construct TCR beta libraries. Before sequencing, the PCR products underwent gel purification. Per the authors' processing: Gene usage analysis of CDR3 amino acid clonotypes relied on the 62 TRBV and 15 or so TRBJ segments identified across samples. COPE and FqMerger were used to merge the filtered high-quality paired reads into contigs. BLAST was used to align contigs to IMGT TRBV, TRBD and TRBJ reference genes, and CDR3 was defined according to IMGT. Any clonotype with a frequency above 0.1% was classified as a highly expanded clone. Repertoire diversity was measured by Shannon entropy, and V-J evenness by the Gini coefficient. Clonotypes shared by more than one individual were considered public. TCRdb reworked the public reads: Q25 trimming with fastp, MiXCR clone assembly, productive beta chains retained. One record per CDR3 amino acid sequence lists the most common genes and DNA. Clone size and V and J calls follow TCRdb, not the original study. The sample table lists about 420,000 distinct CDR3 sequences, approximately 16% of them with a count of one. 20% to 25% of the sample belongs to the ten largest clones.

At least ten counts were recorded for this clonotype. This receptor's antigen is unknown. There are no base qualities to consult, and no much larger clone falls within one base. What the authors observed across the whole study: Persistent Graves' disease patients showed lower TCR Shannon entropy and fewer highly expanded clones than newly diagnosed patients, suggesting clonal expansion. Peripheral blood alone was examined, since thyroid tissue, which constituted the primary lesion, could not be accessed. Only the TCR beta chain was sequenced and analyzed. TRBV28, TRBJ1-2 and TRBJ2-5 were preferentially used in persistent disease, while TRBV20-1 and TRBJ2-1 were favored in newly diagnosed disease. The small sample size was acknowledged by the authors as a limitation that may reduce accuracy. Persistent patients shared more public clonotypes among themselves (around 2,500) than newly diagnosed patients did (over 900).

The time point label, read with the paper, signifies: newly diagnosed GD, antithyroid drugs for less than 3 months. For both TCR sequencing and RNA sequencing, RNA was extracted from PBMCs in TRIzol. The diagnosis of Graves' disease followed American Thyroid Association guidelines. The patients came from an endocrinology department in Xi'an, China. Each patient gave approximately 8.8 milliliters of peripheral blood, collected in an EDTA anticoagulant tube. Ficoll Paque Plus density gradient separation was used to isolate PBMCs, and no further T cell sorting was performed. An Agilent 2100 Bioanalyzer and agarose gel were used to check RNA quality, while a NanoDrop 2000 measured RNA concentration. CDR1 and CDR2 are drawn from the germline V gene: SGHVS, FNYEAQ. The CDR3 holds 17 amino acids from the cysteine to the phenylalanine. The sequence is cut down to CDR3 DNA, 51 bases in frame from base 1. V has 1 base trimmed and J has 5 bases trimmed; junction bases matching no gene number 12.

The same data also went into a second study, on T cells in Graves' hyperthyroidism and ophthalmopathy. As the second paper documents: A patient counted as having stable Graves' hyperthyroidism if no progression to ophthalmopathy occurred over 18 months of follow-up. Hyperthyroidism patients were newly diagnosed, had a disease duration of under 2 months, and were aged 18 to 65 years. Patients with uncontrolled infections, other autoimmune diseases, pregnancy or lactation were excluded. Diagnoses were based on clinical symptoms, serum thyroxine and TRAb, thyroid ultrasound and orbital computed tomography. A first-round RT-PCR of the TCR CDR3 used the HTBI primer set with the Qiagen OneStep RT-PCR kit. Most expanded thyroid clonotypes (frequency above 0.001) were also detected in blood, suggesting blood repertoires may reflect thyroid immune responses. In cross-validation, a model built on a 13 V-J signature told ophthalmopathy apart from stable hyperthyroidism with 85% to 90% sensitivity and about 81% specificity, and in testing the same model reached 80%/75%. During validation, the model predicted progression to ophthalmopathy a median of about 6.3 months ahead of onset, with around 71% sensitivity and less than 85% specificity. To identify TCR V-J signatures that set the groups apart, the researchers used a discovery cohort of about a hundred patients, made up of 43 with Graves' ophthalmopathy and some 60 with stable Graves' hyperthyroidism. An independent validation cohort of under 20 hyperthyroidism patients and about 16 patients who later progressed to ophthalmopathy tested prospective prediction of ophthalmopathy. The 75 to 100 discovery patients were randomly split 7:3 into training and test sets. In addition, the study compared T-cell repertoires in thyroid tissue and in blood from several Graves' hyperthyroidism patients. Following sampling, methimazole starting at 30 mg daily was given to hyperthyroidism patients, and high-dose intravenous methylprednisolone was given to ophthalmopathy patients. Libraries were constructed in a second round of multiplex PCR, after which size selection and purification were performed. The libraries were sequenced on an Illumina HiSeq2000 using paired-end 100 bp reads. SOAPnuke was used to process the raw data, throwing out any read that contained adapters or uncalled bases, had a mean Phred below 15, or lacked an exact constant-primer or identifier match. COPE v1.2.5 was used to merge the high-quality paired reads, and each unique nucleotide sequence was defined as a clonotype. MiTCR v1.1 was used to align the clonotypes against IMGT TRBV, TRBD and TRBJ reference segments. The analysis was restricted to V-J combinations with a frequency above 0.0001, which together covered 98% to 99.2% of the repertoires. A TCS score was defined as the ratio between F50 (clonal expansion) and ExV (chaos), using BLOSUM62-based TCRdist between CDR3 peptides within each V-J. Welch's t-statistics and random forest reduced roughly 540 V-J features to roughly 13, which were used in a naive Bayes classifier (R e1071). No statistical method was used to fix the sample size in advance, and group allocation was not hidden from the investigators. The paper reports TCR Vbeta CDR3 sequencing of approximately 130 peripheral blood samples: fewer than 50 ophthalmopathy, 70 to 85 hyperthyroidism and around 17 progressor patients.

The sample consisted of peripheral blood mononuclear cells (PBMCs), taken at new diagnosis, from a patient treated with antithyroid drugs. The chain is made from TRBV7-6 and TRBJ2-5; 8 junctional bases match TRBD2. This clonotype was sampled from a young woman with Graves disease. Donor details come from another sample of the same person, matched by shared clones. The base sequence is TGTGCCAGCAGCTTAGGAATCTCGGGAGGGTGGGAGGAGACCCAGTACTTC. Its protein reads: CASSLGISGGWEETQYF.